The 8 T cell receptor beta chains below were found in one sample sequenced in a study of blood T cell repertoires in COVID-19. The table came from immunoSEQ multiplex PCR; TCRdb's copy has only in-frame clones and leaves some out. Among fewer than 200,000 clones, about 80% were seen once, and the ten largest hold about 7.2%. Sequencing was carried out using peripheral blood. The receptors were sampled from a man in his sixties with acute or convalescent COVID-19.

In its sample, this clone was seen once. The chain uses TRBV7-9 and TRBJ1-1, with 7 nucleotides matching TRBD1. This CDR3 has 15 residues. Looked up from germline, CDR1 is SEHNR and CDR2 is FQNEAQ (reference sequence). With V trimmed by 5 bases and J by 1 base, 7 bases remained unmatched. The CDR3 protein is CASSPRRTGNTEAFF. CDR3 nucleotide sequence: TGTGCCAGCAGCCCCCGCCGGACAGGGAACACTGAAGCTTTCTTT. Complete variable domain (other parts from reference TRBV7-9 and TRBJ1-1): DTGVSQNPRHKITKRGQNVTFRCDPISEHNRLYWYRQTLGQGPEFLTYFQNEAQLEKSRLLSDRFSAERPKGSFSTLEIQRTEQGDSAMYLCASSPRRTGNTEAFFGQGTRLTVV.

V is TRBV23-1 and J is TRBJ1-6; 7 bases are a match to TRBD1. TRBV23-1 is an ORF, and what it does is uncertain. This CDR3 comprises 17 residues. V was clipped by 0 bases and J by 2 bases; unmatched bases: 4. The CDR3 region has the DNA TGCGCCAGCAGTCAATCCCGGGGACAGACCTATAATTCACCCCTCCACTTT. It encodes CASSQSRGQTYNSPLHF.

V is TRBV23-1 and J is TRBJ1-5; no reliable D call. TRBV23-1 is classed as an ORF, of uncertain function. Between the trimmed V and J ends, which lost 3 bases and 7 bases, there was a span of 13 bases. CDR3 length equals 14 residues. CDR3 region: CASSQRHLNQPQHF. The CDR3 bases are TGCGCCAGCAGTCAGAGGCACCTTAACCAGCCCCAGCATTTT.

About this clone itself: An end of the junction does not agree with germline; a read error may underlie this. The chain is built from TRBV6-2 or TRBV6-3 and TRBJ2-1; TRBD2 matches 10 bases. Germline values: CDR1 MNHEY, CDR2 SVGEGT. The CDR3 runs to 18 residues. The CDR3, as DNA: TGTGCCAGCAGCTACTCCTATGAACTAGCGGGAAATAACAATGAGCAGTTCTTC. It translates to CASSYSYELAGNNNEQFF.

The chain links TRBV6-4 to TRBJ2-7; D perhaps matches TRBD2 (5 bases). The CDR3 is 15 residues long. V was trimmed by 4 bases and J by 0 bases, leaving 13 bases between them. CDR1 is MRHNA and CDR2 is SNTAGT in the germline V gene. Written as DNA, the CDR3 is TGTGCCAGCAGTGGAGGAGGTGGAAGCTCCTACGAGCAGTACTTC. Translated, it gives CASSGGGGSSYEQYF.

The chain couples TRBV6-5 to TRBJ1-2; D gene unclear. Germline V CDR1 and CDR2: MNHEY, SVGAGI. Trimming pared 10 bases from V and 3 bases from J, leaving 15 bases between. The CDR3 is 13 amino acids. The CDR3 here is CATRFAGHYGYTF. The CDR3 bases are TGTGCCACCCGCTTTGCAGGTCACTATGGCTACACCTTC.

CDR3 in DNA: TGTGCCAGCAGCTTATCCGGGACAGGGGCCACTGAAGCTTTCTTT. It translates to CASSLSGTGATEAFF. The chain couples TRBV7-9 to TRBJ1-1; 10 bases are a match to TRBD1. V shed 2 bases, J shed 4 bases, and the junction held 4 bases outside the gene matches. The CDR3 is made up of 15 amino acids. Germline V gene sequence: CDR1 SEHNR, CDR2 FQNEAQ (reference sequence).

This chain connects TRBV14 to TRBJ2-1; 8 bases map to TRBD2. The CDR3 runs to 15 residues. J gave up 6 bases and V 1 base, and 5 bases lay outside the gene matches. The germline gives CDR1 SGHDN, CDR2 FVKESK. The CDR3 DNA sequence: TGTGCCAGCAGCCAAGGGACTAGCAGGGGCAATGAGCAGTTCTTC. This sequence encodes CASSQGTSRGNEQFF.